These T cell receptor beta chains were read from a single sample in a study of immune cell composition in non-small cell lung cancer. Sequencing used immunoSEQ multiplex PCR; TCRdb keeps in-frame clones, though not all of them. The sample records some 9,200 clones, about two thirds being singletons. Material for sequencing was lung tumor tissue. The receptors were sampled from a human donor with non-small cell lung cancer. The CDR3 runs from the conserved cysteine through the conserved F or W. Fields, in order: J gene, clone size, V gene, D gene, CDR3 DNA, CDR3 protein. The D gene is left open where the match is weak. A clone size is listed for some rows: how often the clone was seen (once, few, many), or a class if it is expanded.

>TRBJ1-1|few|TRBV4-1|-
TGCGCCAGCAGCCAAGATGTACTAGACACTGAAGCTTTCTTT
CASSQDVLDTEAFF
>TRBJ2-7|few|TRBV5-1|-
TGCGCCAGCAGCTTCCTGGGGGGGGACACCGCCTACGAGCAGTACTTC
CASSFLGGDTAYEQYF
>TRBJ2-3|few|TRBV7-9|-
TGTGCCAGCAGCTTGCGAAGGCAGTACACAGATACGCAGTATTTT
CASSLRRQYTDTQYF
>TRBJ2-3|-|TRBV7-3|TRBD2
TGTGCCAGCAGCCGGACCGGGACTAGTTCGGATACGCAGTATTTT
CASSRTGTSSDTQYF
>TRBJ2-7|-|TRBV9|TRBD2
TGTGCCAGCAGCGTAGGGCTAGCGGGGGAGTACGAGCAGTACTTC
CASSVGLAGEYEQYF
>TRBJ1-5|few|TRBV6-6|-
TGTGCCAGCAGTTACGGACTGGACGTGGGCGAGCCCCAGCATTTT
CASSYGLDVGEPQHF
>TRBJ2-2|once|TRBV30|TRBD1
TGTGCCTGGAGGGGACAGGGCCCCGGGGAGCTGTTTTTT
CAWRGQGPGELFF
>TRBJ2-7|-|TRBV6-5|-
TGTGCCAGCACCGACCTACCCGGATTCACCTACGAGCAGTACTTC
CASTDLPGFTYEQYF
>TRBJ2-3|-|TRBV5-1|TRBD2
TGCGCCAGCAGCCTAGGACTAGCGGGGGGGCAAGATACGCAGTATTTT
CASSLGLAGGQDTQYF
>TRBJ2-7|-|TRBV10-3|TRBD1
TGTGCCATCAGTGAGTCGGACAGGTCCCCCTACGAGCAGTACTTC
CAISESDRSPYEQYF